This T cell receptor beta chain is from a study of OX40 agonist ivuxolimab in advanced cancers. Regarding the complete study: Ivuxolimab, which targeted the costimulatory receptor OX40 (CD134), was an agonistic, fully human IgG2 monoclonal antibody. Intravenous ivuxolimab was administered to patients every 2 weeks at six dose levels: 0.01, 0.1, 0.3, 1.5, 3 and 10 mg/kg. Of the roughly 54 dose-escalation patients, hepatocellular carcinoma was present in roughly 19, melanoma in approximately 15, renal cell carcinoma in 9 and head and neck cancer in 9. In the dose-escalation cohort, approximately 82% of patients were male, and the mean age was roughly 56 years with a range of roughly 20 to 79. Prior anti-PD-1, anti-PD-L1 or anti-CTLA-4 therapy was permitted, and about two fifths of dose-escalation patients had received checkpoint inhibitors. Partial responses occurred in three dose-escalation patients: two with cutaneous melanoma and one with hepatocellular carcinoma. Peripheral TCRbeta sequencing was intended to test whether TCR sequence diversity was altered and clonal T-cell expansion was caused by ivuxolimab. The paper covers the monotherapy dose-escalation part of the phase I ivuxolimab trial, which included N of about 50 patients.

Genomic DNA was extracted from sorted cells for sequencing of the TCRbeta CDR3 region. The immunoSEQ Assay was used for sequencing of TCRbeta CDR3 regions. TCRdb obtained this table from immuneACCESS and retained in-frame rearrangements with V and J assigned. These tables miss some clones; where compared with another copy, unresolved V genes account for less than half of the shortfall, and the remainder is unexplained. This sample has about 46,000 clones in its table, and approximately 83% of those were observed once. Jointly, the top ten make up 1.5% to 2% of the sample. The CDR3 starts with the cysteine, ends with the phenylalanine, and has 12 residues. The read is trimmed to its CDR3 DNA, 36 bases read in frame from base 1. The germline V gene (reference sequence) gives CDR1 as LNHDA and CDR2 as SQIVND. Trimming at the junction amounts to 3 bases on V and 10 bases on J, and the germline ends lie 10 bases apart.

This clone showed up just a few times. Its binding antigen is unknown. The input lacks base qualities; no much larger clone sits a single base away. Overall study outcomes, separate from this receptor: At doses from 0.1 to 3.0 mg/kg, clonal expansion was seen in both CD4+ and CD8+ blood T cells between baseline and week 6. Low levels of normalized T-cell clonal expansion were also seen in some nonresponding patients. After ivuxolimab, more expanded clones were found on average in CD8+ T cells than in CD4+ T cells. The antigen specificity of the clonally expanded peripheral T cells was not determined. Partial responders in the 0.1-3.0 mg/kg groups had among the lowest normalized peripheral clonal expansion, especially among CD8+ T cells.

Patients with a history of autoimmune disease or receiving systemic immunosuppression were excluded from the trial. In every dose cohort, peripheral blood was drawn for TCR sequencing at baseline, cycle 4 day 1, and cycle 7 day 1. Samples were obtained from an open-label, multicenter, first-in-human phase I dose-escalation trial of ivuxolimab. Adults with locally advanced or metastatic melanoma, renal cell, hepatocellular, or head and neck squamous cell carcinoma were enrolled in the trial. Before TCR sequencing, CD4+ T cells and CD8+ T cells were sorted from peripheral blood as separate populations.

The sample consisted of CD4+ or CD8+ T cells sorted from blood, taken in a trial of the OX40 agonist ivuxolimab. The V and J genes are TRBV19 and TRBJ1-3, with a tentative D gene TRBD1 over 5 matching bases. The sequence was obtained from an adult with an advanced solid tumor such as melanoma, head and neck, liver or kidney cancer. The sequence in DNA is TGTGCCAGTAGTATGAGGGACCGAACCATATATTTT. Translated, it gives CASSMRDRTIYF.